The source of this T cell receptor beta chain is a study of chemoradiotherapy in HPV16-positive cancers (dated by TCRdb to between 2021 and 2024). As for the study more broadly: Candidate HPV-specific T-cell clones and common TCR motifs were defined through functional T-cell assays on cells from two HPV16-positive patients. The study asked whether T-cell immunity against the HPV oncoproteins E6 and E7 changes during chemoradiotherapy and whether it affects survival. Next, the candidate HPV-specific TCRs and motifs were followed in TCR repertoires from around 91 patients with HPV-related cancers. Broader findings and caveats from the paper: The functional definition of HPV-specific T cells was derived from only a couple of HPV16-positive patients, and the survival association was reported for HPV16-positive patients. Expansion of candidate HPV-specific clones and E7-related TCR motifs was observed in the tumor microenvironment during treatment, whereas no such expansion was observed for non-HPV-specific T cells. Improved recurrence-free survival in HPV16-positive patients was associated with expansion of HPV-responsive T cells during chemoradiotherapy.

For this clone: Its antigen is not yet known. No much larger clonotype is one base removed from it; base qualities were not supplied.

Because repertoires were sampled repeatedly during chemoradiotherapy, clonal expansion in the tumor microenvironment could be followed. Library creation used the immunoSEQ multiplex PCR assay. TCRdb's version of the immuneACCESS table is confined to in-frame rearrangements and falls short of the full clone set. An unresolved V gene accounts for under half of the shortfall where checked; the remainder is of unknown origin. Here the sample has under 4,000 clones; about 90% occur a single time. Clones ranked in the top ten supply 9.5% to 10% of the sample. The starting material was tumor tissue, obtained from a patient who underwent chemoradiotherapy. The sequence was collected from a human donor with HPV-associated anogenital cancer.

The nucleotide sequence is given as TGTGCCTTTGACAGGGGGTCGGGTAGGGCTTTCTTT. It specifies CAFDRGSGRAFF. The chain is made from TRBV30 and TRBJ1-1, and TRBD1 aligns with 9 junction nucleotides. V is cut back by 7 bases and J by 11 bases, with 11 bases in the junction unmatched. CDR1 and CDR2, looked up from the germline V gene (reference sequence), are GTSNPN and SVGIG. The CDR3 numbers 12 residues from cysteine through phenylalanine. CDR3 DNA only is kept here, 36 bases in frame from base 1. The reference TRBV30 and TRBJ1-1 proteins fill in what lies around the CDR3, so the full variable domain reads SQTIHQWPATLVQPVGSPLSLECTVEGTSNPNLYWYRQAAGRGLQLLFYSVGIGQISSEVPQNLSASRPQDRQFILSSKKLLLSDSGFYLCAFDRGSGRAFFGQGTRLTVV.